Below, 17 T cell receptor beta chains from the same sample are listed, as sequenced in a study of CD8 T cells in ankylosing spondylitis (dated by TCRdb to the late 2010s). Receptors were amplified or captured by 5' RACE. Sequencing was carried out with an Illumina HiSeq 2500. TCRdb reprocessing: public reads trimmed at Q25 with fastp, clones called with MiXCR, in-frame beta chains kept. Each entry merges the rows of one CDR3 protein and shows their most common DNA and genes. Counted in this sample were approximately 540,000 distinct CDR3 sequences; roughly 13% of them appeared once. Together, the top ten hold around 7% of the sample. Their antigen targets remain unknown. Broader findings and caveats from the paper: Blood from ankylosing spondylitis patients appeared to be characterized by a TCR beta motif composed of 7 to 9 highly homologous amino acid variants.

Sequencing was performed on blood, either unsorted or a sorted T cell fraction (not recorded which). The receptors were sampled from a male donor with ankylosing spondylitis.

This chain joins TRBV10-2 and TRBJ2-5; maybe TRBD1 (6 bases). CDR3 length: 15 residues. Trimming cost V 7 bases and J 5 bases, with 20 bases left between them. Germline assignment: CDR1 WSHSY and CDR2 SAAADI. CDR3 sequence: CASNPWNRVSETQYF. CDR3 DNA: TGCGCCAGCAACCCGTGGAACAGGGTATCGGAGACCCAGTACTTC.

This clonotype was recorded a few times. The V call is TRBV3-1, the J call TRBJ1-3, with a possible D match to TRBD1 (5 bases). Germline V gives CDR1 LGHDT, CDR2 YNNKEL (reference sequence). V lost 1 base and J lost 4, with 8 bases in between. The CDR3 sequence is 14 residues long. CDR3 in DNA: TGTGCCAGCAGCCAAGCAGGGTACGGAAACACCATATATTTT. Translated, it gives CASSQAGYGNTIYF.

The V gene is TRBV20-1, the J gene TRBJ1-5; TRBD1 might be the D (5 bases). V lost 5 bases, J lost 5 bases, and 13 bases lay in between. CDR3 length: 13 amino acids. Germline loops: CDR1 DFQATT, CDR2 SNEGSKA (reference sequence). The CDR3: CSARRGIDQPQHF. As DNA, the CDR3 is TGCAGTGCTCGGCGGGGGATCGATCAGCCCCAGCATTTT.

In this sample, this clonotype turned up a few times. This chain's CDR3 is CASSSSGRADTQYF. The DNA of the CDR3 is TGTGCCAGCAGTAGTAGCGGGAGGGCAGATACGCAGTATTTT. The chain combines TRBV12-3 or TRBV12-4 with TRBJ2-3; the match to TRBD2 covers 11 bases. V lost 5 bases, J lost 4 bases, and 2 bases stayed unmatched. The CDR3 loop spans 14 amino acids.

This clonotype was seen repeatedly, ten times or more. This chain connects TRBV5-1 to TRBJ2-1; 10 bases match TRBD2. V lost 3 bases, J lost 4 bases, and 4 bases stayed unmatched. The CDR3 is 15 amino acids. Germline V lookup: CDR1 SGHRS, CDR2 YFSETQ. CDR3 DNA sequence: TGCGCCAGCAGCTATGGACTAGCGGTATACAATGAGCAGTTCTTC. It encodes CASSYGLAVYNEQFF.

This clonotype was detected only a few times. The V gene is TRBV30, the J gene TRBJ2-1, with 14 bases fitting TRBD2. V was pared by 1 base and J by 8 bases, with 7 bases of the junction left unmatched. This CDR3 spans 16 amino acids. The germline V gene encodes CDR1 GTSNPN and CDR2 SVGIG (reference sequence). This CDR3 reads CAWSGGLAGVGDEQFF. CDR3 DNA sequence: TGTGCCTGGAGTGGGGGACTAGCGGGAGTAGGAGATGAGCAGTTCTTC. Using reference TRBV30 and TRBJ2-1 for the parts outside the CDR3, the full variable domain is SQTIHQWPATLVQPVGSPLSLECTVEGTSNPNLYWYRQAAGRGLQLLFYSVGIGQISSEVPQNLSASRPQDRQFILSSKKLLLSDSGFYLCAWSGGLAGVGDEQFFGPGTRLTVL.

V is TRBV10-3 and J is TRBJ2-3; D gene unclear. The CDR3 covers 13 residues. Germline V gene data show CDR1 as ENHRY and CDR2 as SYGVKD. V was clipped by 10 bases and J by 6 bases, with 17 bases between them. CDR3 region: CATSTNGPDTQYF. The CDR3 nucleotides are TGTGCCACCTCGACAAACGGCCCCGATACGCAGTATTTT.

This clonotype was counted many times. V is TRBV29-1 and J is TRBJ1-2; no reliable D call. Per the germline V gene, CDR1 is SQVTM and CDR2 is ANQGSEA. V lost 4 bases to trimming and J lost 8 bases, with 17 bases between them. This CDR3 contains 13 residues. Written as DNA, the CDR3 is TGCAGCGTTGCCGGAGGAGACTTTCGAGGCTACACCTTC. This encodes CSVAGGDFRGYTF.

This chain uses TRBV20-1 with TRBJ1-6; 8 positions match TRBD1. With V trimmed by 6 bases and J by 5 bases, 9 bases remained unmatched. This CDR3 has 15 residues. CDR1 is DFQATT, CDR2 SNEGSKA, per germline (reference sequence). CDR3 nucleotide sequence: TGCAGTGCCCTAAGAGGGGGACAGGATAATTCACCCCTCCACTTT. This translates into CSALRGGQDNSPLHF.

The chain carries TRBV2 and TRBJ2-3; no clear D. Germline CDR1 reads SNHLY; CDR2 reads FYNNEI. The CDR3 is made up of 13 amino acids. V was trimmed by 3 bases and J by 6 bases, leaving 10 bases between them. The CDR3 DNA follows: TGTGCCAGCAGTGAGCCACCCCCGGATACGCAGTATTTT. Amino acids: CASSEPPPDTQYF.

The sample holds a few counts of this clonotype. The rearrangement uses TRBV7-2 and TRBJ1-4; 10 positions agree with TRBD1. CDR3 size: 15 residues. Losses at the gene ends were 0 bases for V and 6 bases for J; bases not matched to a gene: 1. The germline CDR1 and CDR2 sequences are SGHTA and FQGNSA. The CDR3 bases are TGTGCCAGCAGCTTAGCGGGACAGGGGTATGAAAAACTGTTTTTT. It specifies CASSLAGQGYEKLFF.

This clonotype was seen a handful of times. CDR3 residues: CASSSEYNEQFF. Written as DNA, the CDR3 is TGTGCCAGCAGCTCCGAGTACAATGAGCAGTTCTTC. The chain joins TRBV9 to TRBJ2-1; D is undetermined. Germline V gives CDR1 SGDLS, CDR2 YYNGEE. The CDR3 sequence is 12 residues long. Trimming cost V 4 bases and J 4 bases, with 6 bases left between them. The full variable domain, completed using reference TRBV9 and TRBJ2-1, is DSGVTQTPKHLITATGQRVTLRCSPRSGDLSVYWYQQSLDQGLQFLIQYYNGEERAKGNILERFSAQQFPDLHSELNLSSLELGDSALYFCASSSEYNEQFFGPGTRLTVL.

This chain's CDR3 is CASSQGFVTEAFF. The CDR3 DNA is TGTGCCAGCAGTCAGGGGTTTGTGACTGAAGCTTTCTTT. The V gene is TRBV6-1, the J gene TRBJ1-1; D may be TRBD1 (6 bases). Trimming took off 5 bases at V and 5 bases at J, with 12 bases between the two ends. The germline gives CDR1 MNHNS, CDR2 SASEGT. CDR3 size: 13 residues.

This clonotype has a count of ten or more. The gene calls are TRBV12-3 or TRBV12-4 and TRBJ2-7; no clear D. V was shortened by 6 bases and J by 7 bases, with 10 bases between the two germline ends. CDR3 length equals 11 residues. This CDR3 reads CASSSYGEQYF. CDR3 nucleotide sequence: TGTGCCAGCAGCTCCTATGGGGAGCAGTACTTC.

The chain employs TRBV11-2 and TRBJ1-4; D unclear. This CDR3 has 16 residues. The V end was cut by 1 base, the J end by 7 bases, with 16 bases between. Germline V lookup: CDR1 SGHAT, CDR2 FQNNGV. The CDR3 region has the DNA TGTGCCAGCAGCTTAGGGGCAGGCGGGCGAGGTGAAAAACTGTTTTTT. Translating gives CASSLGAGGRGEKLFF. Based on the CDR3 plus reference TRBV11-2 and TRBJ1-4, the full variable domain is EAGVAQSPRYKIIEKRQSVAFWCNPISGHATLYWYQQILGQGPKLLIQFQNNGVVDDSQLPKDRFSAERLKGVDSTLKIQPAKLEDSAVYLCASSLGAGGRGEKLFFGSGTQLSVL.

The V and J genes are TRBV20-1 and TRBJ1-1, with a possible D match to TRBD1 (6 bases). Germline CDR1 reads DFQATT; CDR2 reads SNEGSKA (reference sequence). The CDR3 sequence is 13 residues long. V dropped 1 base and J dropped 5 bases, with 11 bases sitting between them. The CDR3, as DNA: TGCAGTGCTAGAGGGGGGGCCGGGACTGAAGCTTTCTTT. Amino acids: CSARGGAGTEAFF.

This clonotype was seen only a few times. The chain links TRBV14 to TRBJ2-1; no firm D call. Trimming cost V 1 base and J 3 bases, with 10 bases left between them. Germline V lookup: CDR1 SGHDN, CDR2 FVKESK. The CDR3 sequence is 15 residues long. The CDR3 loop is CASSQGLSFYNEQFF. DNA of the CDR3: TGTGCCAGCAGCCAAGGCCTATCGTTCTACAATGAGCAGTTCTTC. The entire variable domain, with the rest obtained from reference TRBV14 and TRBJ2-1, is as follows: EAGVTQFPSHSVIEKGQTVTLRCDPISGHDNLYWYRRVMGKEIKFLLHFVKESKQDESGMPNNRFLAERTGGTYSTLKVQPAELEDSGVYFCASSQGLSFYNEQFFGPGTRLTVL.